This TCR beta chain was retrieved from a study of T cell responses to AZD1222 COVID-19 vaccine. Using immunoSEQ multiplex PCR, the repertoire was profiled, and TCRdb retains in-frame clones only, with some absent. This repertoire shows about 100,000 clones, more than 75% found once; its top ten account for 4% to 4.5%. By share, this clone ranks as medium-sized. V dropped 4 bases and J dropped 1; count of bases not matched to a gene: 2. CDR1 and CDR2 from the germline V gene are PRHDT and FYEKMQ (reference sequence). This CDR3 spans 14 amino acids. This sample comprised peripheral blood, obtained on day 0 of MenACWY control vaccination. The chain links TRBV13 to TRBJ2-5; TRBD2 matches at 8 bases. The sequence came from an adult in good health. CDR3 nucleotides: TGTGCCAGCAGCTCAACTAGCGGCCAAGAGACCCAGTACTTC. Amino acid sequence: CASSSTSGQETQYF.